The clone carrying this T cell receptor (beta chain) was detected once. Its target is unknown. This entry is derived from a study of vaccination and CD4 T cells after COVID-19. Study in general: Overlapping SARS-CoV-2, HCoV-NL63, HCoV-OC43 and HCoV-229E spike peptides stimulated the cells. Study-wide results and caveats: Apart from involving relatively few convalescent patients, the work omitted early post-infection timepoints.

Noted treatment: approximately 11-day PBMC culture with coronavirus spike peptide pools or control peptides (ViraFEST assay). Prior to the COVID-19 pandemic (2011-2018), the unexposed donor's CD4+ T cells were collected. Germline V lookup: CDR1 DFQATT, CDR2 SNEGSKA (reference sequence). The CDR3 is 13 amino acids. With the Oncomine TCR Beta short-read assay, DNA from cultured CD4+ T cells was sequenced. The genomic DNA was obtained from cultured CD4+ T cells by extraction with the QIAamp micro DNA kit. In TCRdb, the PCR reads were re-called with MiXCR into one record per CDR3 protein. The repertoire holds roughly 6,800 distinct CDR3 sequences, with around 33% as singletons.

The chain couples TRBV20-1 to TRBJ2-1; D call uncertain. The J call is doubtful: the DNA matches TRBJ2-7 better. Sequencing was done on a sample of CD4+ T cells from blood, cultured in vitro. This receptor was obtained from a human donor in good health. The CDR3 DNA reads TGCAGTGCTAGAGATCCCCTCCGCAATGAGCAGTACTTC. It encodes CSARDPLRNEQYF.